Each of the 29 T cell receptor beta chains below was sequenced from the same sample in a study of blood T cell repertoires in COVID-19. The table came from immunoSEQ multiplex PCR; TCRdb's copy has only in-frame clones and leaves some out. The data show about 50,000 clones, more than 70% seen once. Sequencing was done on a sample of peripheral blood. These receptors all stem from an older woman with acute or convalescent COVID-19.

The chain joins TRBV7-2 to TRBJ2-5, with 9 positions matching TRBD2. The CDR3 length is 14 residues. Germline CDR1 is SGHTA and CDR2 is FQGNSA. V was pared by 1 base and J by 4 bases, with 1 base of the junction left unmatched. The CDR3 region has the DNA TGTGCCAGCAGCTTAGGACTAGCGGTAGAGACCCAGTACTTC. It codes for CASSLGLAVETQYF.

The chain has TRBV21-1 and TRBJ2-1; the DNA was not compared with TRBD2, the D call given in the table. TRBV21-1 counts as a pseudogene. There are 20 residues in the CDR3. CDR3 in DNA: TGTGCCAGCAGCGGACGGCCCGGGACTAGCGGGAAGATGAAGCATCCTGAGCAGTTCTTC. This sequence encodes CASSGRPGTSGKMKHPEQFF.

The DNA of the CDR3 is TGTGCCAGTCAACAGGGAAATCAGCCCCAGCATTTT. Translation gives CASQQGNQPQHF. V and J are TRBV6-5 and TRBJ1-5, with a weak D call TRBD1 (6 bases). V was shortened by 9 bases and J by 4 bases, with 10 bases between the two germline ends. The CDR3 spans 12 residues. The germline CDR1 and CDR2 sequences are MNHEY and SVGAGI.

The table lists this clone with a count of one. This chain connects TRBV5-1 to TRBJ2-1; 9 nucleotides align to TRBD2. The V and J ends lost 0 bases and 5 bases, in that order; junction bases with no gene match: 3. The CDR3 contains 15 residues. Germline loops: CDR1 SGHRS, CDR2 YFSETQ. This CDR3 is CASSLGLAGNNEQFF. The CDR3 DNA sequence: TGCGCCAGCAGCTTGGGGCTAGCGGGAAACAATGAGCAGTTCTTC.

The chain is built from TRBV5-8 and TRBJ2-1; TRBD2 agrees at 10 bases. The length of the CDR3 is 13 residues. J lost 16 bases, V lost 1 base, and 8 bases had no gene match. The germline gives CDR1 SGHTS, CDR2 YDEGEE. The CDR3 protein is CASSLRASGSGFF. The CDR3 bases are TGTGCCAGCAGCTTGAGGGCTAGCGGGAGCGGTTTCTTC.

The V and J genes are TRBV5-1 and TRBJ1-2; D uncertain. Trimming took 3 bases from V and 5 from J, leaving 11 bases between them. The CDR3 runs 13 residues. The germline V gene encodes CDR1 SGHRS and CDR2 YFSETQ. CDR3 amino acids: CASSSEMEYGYTF. CDR3 nucleotide sequence: TGCGCCAGCAGCTCCGAGATGGAGTATGGCTACACCTTC.

This clone is deemed medium-sized. The chain has TRBV14 and TRBJ2-2; tentative D call: TRBD2 (5 bases). The ends were cut back, 4 bases at V and 4 bases at J, with 16 bases in the middle. The CDR3 is 16 amino acids. Germline lookup yields CDR1 SGHDN and CDR2 FVKESK. The CDR3 sequence is CASSPLSGGGTGELFF. The DNA for the CDR3 is TGTGCCAGCAGCCCGCTGTCTGGAGGAGGCACCGGGGAGCTGTTTTTT.

This rearrangement joins TRBV5-1 to TRBJ1-1, with D hard to call. V lost 0 bases, J lost 1 base, and 10 bases lay in between. Germline CDR1 is SGHRS and CDR2 is YFSETQ. The CDR3 has 15 amino acids. CDR3 in amino acids: CASSLASNRNTEAFF. The CDR3 bases are TGCGCCAGCAGCTTGGCATCGAACAGGAACACTGAAGCTTTCTTT.

This clone was picked up one time. The genes are TRBV28 and TRBJ1-1; the D is unclear. The CDR3 has 13 amino acids. The germline V gene encodes CDR1 MDHEN and CDR2 SYDVKM. V lost 7 bases and J 4 bases, leaving 13 bases between the germline ends. Here the CDR3 reads CASNEEFITEAFF. CDR3 nucleotide sequence: TGTGCCAGCAACGAGGAATTCATCACTGAAGCTTTCTTT.

The chain carries TRBV10-3 and TRBJ2-3; D gene unclear. CDR3 length: 14 amino acids. The germline gives CDR1 ENHRY, CDR2 SYGVKD. Trimming cost V 0 bases and J 1 base, with 5 bases left between them. CDR3 loop: CAISESVGTDTQYF. CDR3 bases: TGTGCCATCAGTGAGTCCGTCGGCACAGATACGCAGTATTTT.

The chain carries TRBV6-4 and TRBJ1-5, with D tentatively TRBD1 (6 bases). The CDR3 runs to 13 residues. Germline values: CDR1 MRHNA, CDR2 SNTAGT. V shed 6 bases and J shed 10 bases, with 16 bases lying between them. The CDR3 DNA reads TGTGCCAGCAGCCCGGAAATGGGACAACCCCAGCATTTT. Translating gives CASSPEMGQPQHF.

This sequence joins TRBV5-4 and TRBJ1-2; 8 bases agree with TRBD1. Germline loops: CDR1 SGHNT, CDR2 YYREEE (reference sequence). Trimming removed 0 bases from V and 1 base from J; junction bases left unmatched: 2. This CDR3 has 15 residues. The CDR3 DNA follows: TGTGCCAGCAGCTTGGTGGGACAGGTTAACTATGGCTACACCTTC. This gives the protein CASSLVGQVNYGYTF.

J is TRBJ2-7 and V is TRBV29-1, with TRBD2 identical over 8 bases. V dropped 5 bases and J dropped 2; count of bases not matched to a gene: 11. CDR3 length: 15 amino acids. From germline, CDR1 is SQVTM and CDR2 ANQGSEA. In nucleotides, the CDR3 is TGCAGCGTTCGCCACCTTAGCGGGGCGGCCTACGAGCAGTACTTC. The encoded protein is CSVRHLSGAAYEQYF.

CDR3: CASSRSLAGADQPQHF. The CDR3 nucleotides read TGTGCCAGCAGCCGCTCCTTAGCAGGGGCCGATCAGCCCCAGCATTTT. This chain uses TRBV7-9 with TRBJ1-5; possible D gene TRBD1, 6 bases. CDR3 length: 16 amino acids. Looked up from germline, CDR1 is SEHNR and CDR2 is FQNEAQ (reference sequence). V lost 5 bases, J lost 5 bases, and 19 bases lay in between. Combining the CDR3 with reference TRBV7-9 and TRBJ1-5 gives the whole variable domain DTGVSQNPRHKITKRGQNVTFRCDPISEHNRLYWYRQTLGQGPEFLTYFQNEAQLEKSRLLSDRFSAERPKGSFSTLEIQRTEQGDSAMYLCASSRSLAGADQPQHFGDGTRLSIL.

The chain is built from TRBV10-3 and TRBJ1-3; 11 bases are a match to TRBD1. This CDR3 has 16 amino acids. Germline V lookup: CDR1 ENHRY, CDR2 SYGVKD. The junction had 4 bases not matched to a gene; V was cut back by 4 bases and J by 2 bases. CDR3 bases: TGTGCCATCAGTGTAAGGACAGGGGGCACTGGAAACACCATATATTTT. This sequence encodes CAISVRTGGTGNTIYF.

The rearrangement links TRBV18 to TRBJ1-1; TRBD1 agrees at 9 bases. CDR3 length equals 14 residues. Germline CDR1 and CDR2: KGHSH and LQKENI. V dropped 8 bases and J dropped 5; count of bases not matched to a gene: 9. CDR3 DNA: TGTGCCAGCGGTCCACAGGGGGCTGGTACTGAAGCTTTCTTT. It translates to CASGPQGAGTEAFF.

The V gene is TRBV19, the J gene TRBJ1-1, with D unresolved. The ends were cut back, 3 bases at V and 3 bases at J, with 8 bases in the middle. This CDR3 is 13 amino acids long. CDR1 and CDR2 (germline): LNHDA, SQIVND (reference sequence). The CDR3 sequence: CASSITVDTEAFF. The CDR3 DNA follows: TGTGCCAGTAGTATTACGGTGGACACTGAAGCTTTCTTT.

The chain combines TRBV30 with TRBJ1-1; 8 bases are a match to TRBD1. The CDR3 consists of 12 residues. V dropped 7 bases and J dropped 4; count of bases not matched to a gene: 5. CDR1 and CDR2 (germline): GTSNPN, SVGIG (reference sequence). CDR3: CAYRTGFTEAFF. DNA of the CDR3: TGTGCCTACCGGACAGGGTTCACTGAAGCTTTCTTT.

The CDR3 sequence is CASSVMAGSSYEQYF. CDR3 nucleotide sequence: TGTGCCAGCAGTGTTATGGCGGGGAGCTCCTACGAGCAGTACTTC. This chain connects TRBV14 to TRBJ2-7; D is possibly TRBD2 (6 bases). This CDR3 contains 15 residues. The germline V gene encodes CDR1 SGHDN and CDR2 FVKESK. V was cut by 6 bases and J by 0 bases, with 15 bases left in between.

J is TRBJ2-3 and V is TRBV5-1; TRBD2 agrees at 11 bases. V was pared by 5 bases and J by 6 bases, with 8 bases of the junction left unmatched. The V gene's germline CDR1 is SGHRS and CDR2 YFSETQ. This CDR3 comprises 15 residues. The DNA for the CDR3 is TGCGCCAGCAGATACCCACTAGCGGGAGATGATACGCAGTATTTT. This translates into CASRYPLAGDDTQYF.

V is TRBV28 and J is TRBJ2-7; 8 bases line up with TRBD1. V gave up 4 bases and J gave up 2 bases; unmatched junction bases: 13. The length of the CDR3 is 17 residues. Germline CDR1 and CDR2: MDHEN and SYDVKM. The CDR3 here is CASSSTLRPGQAYEQYF. The CDR3 region has the DNA TGTGCCAGCAGTTCAACACTCAGACCGGGACAGGCCTACGAGCAGTACTTC. Together with reference TRBV28 and TRBJ2-7, the CDR3 gives the full variable domain: DVKVTQSSRYLVKRTGEKVFLECVQDMDHENMFWYRQDPGLGLRLIYFSYDVKMKEKGDIPEGYSVSREKKERFSLILESASTNQTSMYLCASSSTLRPGQAYEQYFGPGTRLTVT.

This clone was detected once. The gene calls are TRBV19 and TRBJ2-7, with 8 nucleotides matching TRBD1. This CDR3 is built from 15 residues. Germline CDR1 and CDR2: LNHDA and SQIVND (reference sequence). V shed 4 bases, J shed 3 bases, and the junction held 8 bases outside the gene matches. The CDR3 loop is CASSRQTGVGYEQYF. CDR3 sequence (DNA): TGTGCCAGTAGTAGGCAGACAGGGGTAGGCTACGAGCAGTACTTC.

The chain couples TRBV5-1 to TRBJ2-1, with 8 bases that match TRBD2. CDR3 length equals 16 residues. Unmatched junction bases numbered 7, after V lost 5 bases and J lost 0 bases. Germline values: CDR1 SGHRS, CDR2 YFSETQ. CDR3 region: CASRTILAVSYNEQFF. CDR3 in DNA: TGCGCCAGCAGGACCATACTAGCGGTCTCCTACAATGAGCAGTTCTTC.

In this sample, this clone turned up a few times. The J gene is TRBJ2-1, the V gene TRBV7-9; maybe TRBD1 (5 bases). Germline V gene sequence: CDR1 SEHNR, CDR2 FQNEAQ (reference sequence). The CDR3 spans 16 residues. The V gene lost 4 bases and the J gene lost 5 bases, with 18 bases spanning the gap. The CDR3, as DNA: TGTGCCAGCAGCTCGCCTTACAGGACCGGCCACAATGAGCAGTTCTTC. This codes for CASSSPYRTGHNEQFF.

The V and J genes are TRBV21-1 and TRBJ1-2; the table names TRBD1, a call not compared with the DNA. TRBV21-1 is designated a pseudogene. The CDR3 contains 17 residues. Written as DNA, the CDR3 is TGTGCCGATGTATCAAGGGGGACAGCTCCCATCAACTATGGCTACACCTTC. Its protein is CADVSRGTAPINYGYTF.

This rearrangement joins TRBV14 to TRBJ2-3, with 11 bases matching TRBD2. The CDR3 sequence is 17 residues long. Germline values: CDR1 SGHDN, CDR2 FVKESK. After removal of 2 bases from V and 2 bases from J, the junction contained 6 bases not matched to a gene. CDR3 sequence: CASSQLRTSGYTDTQYF. The CDR3 nucleotides are TGTGCCAGCAGCCAATTACGGACTAGCGGGTACACAGATACGCAGTATTTT.

V usage is TRBV5-1 and J usage is TRBJ2-1, with 7 bases fitting TRBD2. The CDR3 is made up of 16 amino acids. CDR1 and CDR2 from the germline V gene are SGHRS and YFSETQ. Trimming took 4 bases from V and 6 from J; bases not matched to a gene: 13. The CDR3 sequence: CASSHGLVLGRNEQFF. CDR3 DNA sequence: TGCGCCAGCAGCCACGGACTAGTTTTGGGTCGCAATGAGCAGTTCTTC.

The V gene is TRBV2, the J gene TRBJ2-3; no clear D. The CDR3 totals 11 residues. Germline V gives CDR1 SNHLY, CDR2 FYNNEI. Trimming removed 6 bases at V and 3 bases at J, with 4 bases between. In DNA, the CDR3 is TGTGCCAGCAGCCCAACAGATACGCAGTATTTT. Translated, it gives CASSPTDTQYF.

On this clone: A junction end diverges from the germline sequence, so it may reflect a read error. The V call is TRBV3-1 (or the pseudogene TRBV3-2), the J call TRBJ1-3; unclear D gene. Germline V CDR1 and CDR2: LGHDT, YNNKEL (reference sequence). CDR3 length: 13 amino acids. The CDR3 here is CASTQVYGNTIYF. In nucleotides, the CDR3 is TGTGCCAGCACCCAAGTCTACGGAAACACCATATATTTT.